Listed here are 9 T cell receptor beta chains from one sample, sequenced in a study of blood T cell repertoires in COVID-19. TCRdb's copy holds only in-frame clones and misses some; the assay was immunoSEQ multiplex PCR. This sample has some 250,000 clones, with roughly 86% found just once. Sample: PBMCs or T cells enriched from blood (not recorded which). Receptors were obtained from a woman aged 25 to 39 with acute COVID-19.

The rearrangement uses TRBV29-1 and TRBJ2-1; 9 bases are a match to TRBD2. With 5 bases clipped from V and 10 bases from J, the junction kept 12 bases outside the gene matches. The length of the CDR3 is 14 residues. CDR1 is SQVTM and CDR2 is ANQGSEA in the germline V gene. CDR3 residues: CSVHSSGTSMEQFF. DNA of the CDR3: TGCAGCGTTCATTCCTCCGGGACTAGCATGGAGCAGTTCTTC.

This chain connects TRBV5-5 to TRBJ1-2; perhaps TRBD1 as D (5 bases). There are 14 residues in the CDR3. Germline CDR1 SGHKS, CDR2 YYEKEE (reference sequence). Trimming removed 4 bases at V and 0 bases at J, with 10 bases between. The CDR3 is CASSPGLTNYGYTF. The DNA of the CDR3 is TGTGCCAGCAGCCCGGGACTTACTAACTATGGCTACACCTTC.

This chain links TRBV7-3 with TRBJ1-1, with TRBD1 matching over 7 bases. The CDR3 has 13 residues. Trimming took 3 bases from V and 5 from J; bases not matched to a gene: 3. Per germline, CDR1 SGHTA and CDR2 FQGTGA. As DNA, the CDR3 is TGTGCCAGCAGCTTTACAGGGGAAACTGAAGCTTTCTTT. This sequence encodes CASSFTGETEAFF.

This chain connects TRBV6-5 to TRBJ2-7; D is perhaps TRBD1 (5 bases). CDR1 is MNHEY, CDR2 SVGAGI, per germline. This CDR3 is 13 amino acids long. Trimming took 4 bases from V and 0 from J, leaving 7 bases between them. CDR3 nucleotide sequence: TGTGCCAGCAGTTGGGGCATCTCCTACGAGCAGTACTTC. This translates into CASSWGISYEQYF.

This sequence joins TRBV28 and TRBJ1-3; D is possibly TRBD1 (6 bases). CDR3 length equals 17 residues. The ends were cut back, 3 bases at V and 0 bases at J, with 15 bases in the middle. Per the germline V gene, CDR1 is MDHEN and CDR2 is SYDVKM. The CDR3 is CASSFSPTGYSGNTIYF. The CDR3 DNA reads as TGTGCCAGCAGTTTCTCCCCGACAGGATACTCTGGAAACACCATATATTTT.

There are a few counts of this clone. The CDR3 sequence: CSVRQRGGTDTQYF. In nucleotides, the CDR3 is TGCAGCGTGAGGCAGCGGGGAGGCACAGATACGCAGTATTTT. The chain joins TRBV29-1 to TRBJ2-3, with TRBD2 identical over 7 bases. Per the germline V gene, CDR1 is SQVTM and CDR2 is ANQGSEA. Trimming cost V 6 bases and J 1 base; bases outside gene matches: 7. This CDR3 is built from 14 residues.

The V and J genes are TRBV5-1 and TRBJ2-1; 7 positions match TRBD1. The germline V gene encodes CDR1 SGHRS and CDR2 YFSETQ. The ends lost 1 base at V and 7 bases at J; junction bases unmatched: 11. The CDR3 totals 16 residues. CDR3 residues: CASSLTTGAGANEQFF. CDR3 DNA: TGCGCCAGCAGCTTGACCACAGGGGCAGGCGCGAATGAGCAGTTCTTC.

V is TRBV27 and J is TRBJ2-3; the D gene is possibly TRBD2 (6 bases). The V end lost 4 bases, the J end lost 4 bases, and 9 bases lay between the germline ends. There are 13 residues in the CDR3. The germline V gene encodes CDR1 MNHEY and CDR2 SMNVEV (reference sequence). CDR3 DNA: TGTGCCAGCAGTTGGACTAAGCCAGATACGCAGTATTTT. This encodes CASSWTKPDTQYF.

The CDR3: CASSSNPTSAYGYTF. CDR3 coding DNA: TGTGCCAGCAGCTCAAACCCCACATCTGCCTATGGCTACACCTTC. The chain links TRBV9 to TRBJ1-2; D call uncertain. V gave up 4 bases and J gave up 4 bases, with 17 bases separating them. Germline lookup yields CDR1 SGDLS and CDR2 YYNGEE. CDR3 size: 15 residues.